The following is a T cell receptor beta chain sequence with its context. Its specificity is not known. These data originate in a study of T cell responses to AZD1222 COVID-19 vaccine. Study at large: Some second doses came at about 4 weeks and others at about 12 weeks; these were pooled.

Overall study findings and caveats: Scientists sampled the repertoires only once the peak T cell response had passed. The CD4 TCRs associated with vaccination extended across spike and predominated at 160-218 and 743-854. Elevations in Spike-specific TCR breadth and depth followed administration of two AZD1222 doses.

The CDR3 length is 15 residues. Germline V lookup: CDR1 SGHAT, CDR2 FQNNGV. V was cut by 0 bases and J by 4 bases, with 12 bases left in between. Using immunoSEQ multiplex PCR, the repertoire was profiled, and TCRdb retains in-frame clones only, with some absent. The data show some 150,000 clones, roughly 89% seen once. The source was peripheral blood, collected on day 0 of AZD1222 vaccination. The chain couples TRBV11-2 to TRBJ2-5; D is possibly TRBD1 (5 bases). The clonotype originates from an adult in good health. The CDR3 protein is CASSLDRAFRETQYF. As DNA, the CDR3 is TGTGCCAGCAGCTTAGACAGGGCTTTCCGAGAGACCCAGTACTTC.